This T cell receptor beta chain originates from a study of beta chain features in type 1 diabetes. For the study at large: Similarity in age, gender and cell yields was seen between patients and healthy donors. Study conclusions and caveats: cDNA-based sequencing might over-represent cells highly expressing TCR. No resolution was reached here on whether HLA type influences TCRB rearrangement. Within each of all four CD4+ subsets, Type 1 diabetes patients had TCRB CDR3s that were moderately but significantly shorter.

Once sorted, every population was more than 95% pure. Reverse transcription of all isolated RNA meant that expressed TCRB transcripts were sequenced. Libraries were prepared by immunoSEQ multiplex PCR; TCRdb keeps only in-frame clonotypes and omits some of them. Found here are hundreds of thousands of clones, approximately 15% of them singletons; the top ten hold roughly 0.018%. Remarks on this clone: Antigen: not known.

This receptor was identified in a man in his thirties or forties with type 1 diabetes. Sequenced sample: naive CD4+ T cells from blood.

CDR3 coding DNA: TGTGCCAGCAGCTCCTTTTCAGGGGGCAATGAGCAGTTCTTC. This translates into CASSSFSGGNEQFF. The chain employs TRBV7-2 and TRBJ2-1, with 7 bases fitting TRBD1. The junction had 6 bases not matched to a gene; V was cut back by 4 bases and J by 6 bases. The CDR3 runs to 14 residues. Looked up from germline, CDR1 is SGHTA and CDR2 is FQGNSA.